Below are 12 T cell receptor beta chains sequenced from a single sample in a study of T-cell memory formation after mild COVID-19. TCRdb ran MiXCR on the 5' RACE reads and lists one entry per CDR3 protein. The data contain 250,000 to 300,000 distinct CDR3 sequences, over 7% of them singletons. Input material: PBMCs or a T cell subset sorted from them (not recorded which). Receptors originate from a man aged 18 to 30 who had mild COVID-19 (a few samples of this study predate the infection). Cell type and time point are not known.

This clonotype showed up many times. In DNA form, the CDR3 reads TGTGCCAGCAGCCACAGGGGACAGGGACACAATTCACCCCTCCACTTT. This gives the protein CASSHRGQGHNSPLHF. The chain has TRBV6-5 and TRBJ1-6; 9 nucleotides match TRBD1. The ends lost 6 bases at V and 7 bases at J; junction bases unmatched: 10. This CDR3 has 16 amino acids. CDR1 is MNHEY, CDR2 SVGAGI, per germline.

CDR3 bases: TGTGCCAGCAGCTTGGACATCGGCACAGATACGCAGTATTTT. It is translated as CASSLDIGTDTQYF. The gene calls are TRBV5-4 and TRBJ2-3, with no clear D. CDR1 is SGHNT and CDR2 is YYREEE in the germline V gene (reference sequence). The CDR3 length is 14 residues. V lost 0 bases and J 1 base, leaving 6 bases between the germline ends.

The J gene is TRBJ2-3, the V gene TRBV9; 9 bases are a match to TRBD2. The CDR3 covers 16 residues. Per germline, CDR1 SGDLS and CDR2 YYNGEE. V was pared by 0 bases and J by 8 bases, with 10 bases of the junction left unmatched. CDR3 sequence: CASSVGIAGAGGTQYF. The CDR3 DNA reads TGTGCCAGCAGCGTAGGAATAGCGGGGGCCGGGGGTACGCAGTATTTT.

The table lists this clonotype with a few counts. The chain recombines TRBV7-9 with TRBJ2-7; 7 bases are shared with TRBD1. CDR3 length: 14 residues. CDR1 is SEHNR, CDR2 FQNEAQ, per germline (reference sequence). J was trimmed by 3 bases and V by 5 bases; bases with no gene match: 7. CDR3: CASSADRTNYEQYV. CDR3 DNA sequence: TGTGCCAGCAGCGCGGACAGGACCAACTACGAGCAGTACGTC.

This clonotype showed up many times. The chain recombines TRBV4-1 with TRBJ2-7; weak D call: TRBD2 (7 bases). Between the trimmed V and J ends, which lost 0 bases and 3 bases, there was a span of 15 bases. The CDR3 sequence is 16 residues long. From germline, CDR1 is MGHRA and CDR2 YSYEKL. The CDR3, as DNA: TGCGCCAGCAGCCAAGATTCCGGGGGGCGGGGCTACGAGCAGTACTTC. Encoded protein: CASSQDSGGRGYEQYF.

The J gene is TRBJ2-1, the V gene TRBV5-1; a weak D match, TRBD1 (6 bases). Trimming removed 3 bases at V and 7 bases at J, with 14 bases between. The CDR3 is 14 residues long. The V gene's germline CDR1 is SGHRS and CDR2 YFSETQ. CDR3 residues: CASSSGTTLNEQFF. CDR3 nucleotide sequence: TGCGCCAGCAGCTCAGGGACAACATTAAATGAGCAGTTCTTC.

This clonotype appeared a few times. The chain links TRBV7-9 to TRBJ2-5; D not certain. The germline CDR1 and CDR2 sequences are SEHNR and FQNEAQ (reference sequence). The CDR3 runs 14 residues. V was shortened by 2 bases and J by 4 bases, with 11 bases between the two germline ends. CDR3 in DNA: TGTGCCAGCAGCTTATCACGGCTGGTAGAGACCCAGTACTTC. It yields the protein CASSLSRLVETQYF.

This clonotype was detected only a few times. The chain links TRBV7-2 to TRBJ2-7; the match to TRBD1 covers 9 bases. The germline V gene encodes CDR1 SGHTA and CDR2 FQGNSA. The CDR3 covers 16 residues. V shed 5 bases, J shed 4 bases, and the junction held 12 bases outside the gene matches. CDR3 coding DNA: TGTGCCAGCAGCCCGGGACAGGGAAGATTTTGGTACGAGCAGTACTTC. Translating gives CASSPGQGRFWYEQYF.

The V call is TRBV11-1, the J call TRBJ2-1; D is uncertain. This CDR3 region has 15 residues. Trimming removed 6 bases from V and 2 bases from J, with 14 bases in between. The germline gives CDR1 SGHAT, CDR2 FQDESV (reference sequence). The CDR3: CASSLDWAPYNEQFF. The DNA for the CDR3 is TGTGCCAGCAGTCTCGACTGGGCACCCTACAATGAGCAGTTCTTC.

Only a few counts were recorded for this clonotype. This chain uses TRBV12-3 or TRBV12-4 with TRBJ2-3; possibly TRBD1 for D (6 bases). This CDR3 comprises 14 residues. The V end lost 5 bases, the J end lost 4 bases, and 13 bases lay between the germline ends. The CDR3 DNA reads as TGTGCCAGCAGTAGACGGGCAGGGGCAGATACGCAGTATTTT. This encodes CASSRRAGADTQYF.

This clonotype was detected ten times or more. This chain connects TRBV5-1 to TRBJ2-3, with D hard to call. Trimming cost V 4 bases and J 5 bases, with 8 bases left between them. Germline CDR1 SGHRS, CDR2 YFSETQ. The CDR3 is 12 amino acids. CDR3 coding DNA: TGCGCCAGCAGCCAAGAGGTAGATACGCAGTATTTT. Residues: CASSQEVDTQYF.

The rearrangement joins TRBV29-1 to TRBJ2-7, with 10 positions matching TRBD2. Germline lookup yields CDR1 SQVTM and CDR2 ANQGSEA. Trimming cost V 2 bases and J 4 bases; bases outside gene matches: 5. This CDR3 is built from 14 residues. CDR3 coding DNA: TGCAGCGTTGAACTTCAGCGGGGGGGTTACGAGCAGTACGTC. This gives the protein CSVELQRGGYEQYV.